This entry is about one T cell receptor (beta chain). No antigen is known for it. Base qualities were left out, and no much larger clone turns up one base away. These data originate in a study of shared clonotypes between healthy human individuals (TCRdb year 2020). Regarding the complete study: The cohort comprised two women and a few men aged 18 to 49 years. For each donor, CD4 naive and CD4 memory were each run on three plates, CD8 naive on two plates, and CD8 memory on one plate. To increase sequencing depth and limit assay-specific biases, TCR repertoire library preparation and sequencing were carried out by different laboratories using diverse techniques. Between about 0.94 and 10 billion PBMCs per donor were obtained by leukapheresis. To estimate repertoire size and how much clonotype sharing occurs between individuals, the study deeply sequenced the blood TCR repertoires of 5 or 6 healthy adults.

Using the deep immunoSEQ assay, multiplex PCR amplified TCR CDR3 regions from genomic DNA. Extracted genomic DNA from each cell subset was spread evenly across all wells of several immunoSEQ 96-well plates, with each plate serving as a replicate. Each replicate PCR for sorted subsets received around 200 ng genomic DNA, equal to 28,000 or so T cell genomes. Purified libraries were measured with a Qubit 3.0 fluorometer, size-checked on a Bioanalyzer 2100, and measured again with the KAPA Library Quantification kit. A separate single-read 150-cycle Illumina NextSeq 550 flow cell was used to sequence each immunoSEQ 96-well plate. Regarding the original processing steps: Because the immunoSEQ output included only junctional sequences and no quality scores, the filtering could not be the same as the filtering used for full-length reads. Sequences were annotated with PyIR, a Python wrapper for IgBLAST v1.9, and V/J genes and CDR3 were assigned using IMGT germline references. Reads were filtered out if the reads had weak V/J assignments (E-value above 1e-6), no CDR3, stop codons, out-of-frame junctions, or ambiguous translated residues. V3J clonotypes were defined by identical inferred V gene, J gene, and CDR3 amino acid sequence. The percentage overlap between two repertoires was calculated by dividing the number of shared unique clonotypes by the size of the smaller repertoire. Repertoire richness was assessed with RTK rarefaction, the Chao1 estimator, and Recon v2.1 estimates of unobserved clonotypes. Generation probabilities for all TCRbeta clonotypes obtained by the gDNA method from a handful of donors were computed using OLGA. This is the immuneACCESS table as TCRdb keeps it, with only in-frame sequences that have V and J called. A part of the clones is gone; compared with another copy, unresolved V genes explain less than half, and the rest is unexplained. The V and J calls and the clone size are those of that table, but D and trimming were determined from the DNA. This sample lists around 1,900,000 clones; 90% to 95% were detected once. The ten biggest clones cover around 1.7% of the sample.

CDR1 and CDR2 are drawn from the germline V gene (reference sequence): MNHEY, SMNVEV. V and J lose 3 bases and 3 bases, and a span of 10 bases separates them. The CDR3 starts with the cysteine, ends with the phenylalanine, and has 14 residues. The DNA shown is the 42-base CDR3, in frame from base 1. Study-wide conclusions, independent of this receptor: The genetic and exposure-history diversity represented was limited by the small number of donors. Pairwise subsampling led to the expectation that sequencing depth would affect the degree of clonotype sharing among donors. Even with the large sequencing depth, rarefaction of the sorted-subset datasets indicated that sequencing was incomplete. Compared with non-shared clonotypes, the clonotypes found in all four sorted-subset donors had higher generation probabilities. Only blood was sampled, and tissue TCR repertoires likely differ from those in blood. Naive subsets generally had larger estimated clonotype richness than memory subsets. When a few donors were compared, the shared fraction of clonotypes was about 5.5% for naive CD4, around 3.5% for naive CD8, roughly 2.3% for memory CD4, and about 0.36% for memory CD8.

CD8 naive samples were CD45RO-negative cells positively selected for CCR7, giving a CD45RA+CCR7+ population that excluded TemRA cells. Healthy HIV-negative adults with no recently reported acute infections or vaccinations were included as donors. Every donor was a Caucasian adult residing in Nashville, Tennessee, USA. Blood was collected by leukapheresis, and PBMCs were isolated by Ficoll-Histopaque density gradient centrifugation and then cryopreserved in liquid nitrogen vapor phase. Analytical flow cytometry was used to check the purity and quantity of every magnetically sorted T cell population. Genomic DNA was isolated from every sorted fraction and measured by UV absorbance on a Nanodrop 2000c.

The source is a man between 18 and 35 years old in good health. Some clones in this sample may be carry-over from other donors' samples. The chain couples TRBV27 to TRBJ2-3, with an unclear D gene assignment. Sequenced sample: naive CD8+ T cells from PBMCs. The cell subset or site label here, explained by the study, means: CD45RA+CCR7+. The CDR3 in this case is CASSFFRSTDTQYF. The sequenced DNA: TGTGCCAGCAGTTTTTTCCGGTCGACAGATACGCAGTATTTT.